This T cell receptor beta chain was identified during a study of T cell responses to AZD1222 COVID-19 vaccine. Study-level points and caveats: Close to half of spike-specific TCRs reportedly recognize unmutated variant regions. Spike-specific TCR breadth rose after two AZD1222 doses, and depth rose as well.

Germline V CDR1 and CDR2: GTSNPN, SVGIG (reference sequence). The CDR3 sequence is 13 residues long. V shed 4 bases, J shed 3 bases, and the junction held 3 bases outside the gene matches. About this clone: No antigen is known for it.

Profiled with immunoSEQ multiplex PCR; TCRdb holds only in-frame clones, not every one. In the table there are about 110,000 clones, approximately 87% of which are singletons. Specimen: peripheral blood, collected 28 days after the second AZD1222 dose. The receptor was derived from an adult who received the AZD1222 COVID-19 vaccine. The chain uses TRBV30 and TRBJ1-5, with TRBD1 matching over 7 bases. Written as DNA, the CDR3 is TGTGCCTGGAATACAGGGGCCAATCAGCCCCAGCATTTT. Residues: CAWNTGANQPQHF. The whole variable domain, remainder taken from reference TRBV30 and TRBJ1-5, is SQTIHQWPATLVQPVGSPLSLECTVEGTSNPNLYWYRQAAGRGLQLLFYSVGIGQISSEVPQNLSASRPQDRQFILSSKKLLLSDSGFYLCAWNTGANQPQHFGDGTRLSIL.